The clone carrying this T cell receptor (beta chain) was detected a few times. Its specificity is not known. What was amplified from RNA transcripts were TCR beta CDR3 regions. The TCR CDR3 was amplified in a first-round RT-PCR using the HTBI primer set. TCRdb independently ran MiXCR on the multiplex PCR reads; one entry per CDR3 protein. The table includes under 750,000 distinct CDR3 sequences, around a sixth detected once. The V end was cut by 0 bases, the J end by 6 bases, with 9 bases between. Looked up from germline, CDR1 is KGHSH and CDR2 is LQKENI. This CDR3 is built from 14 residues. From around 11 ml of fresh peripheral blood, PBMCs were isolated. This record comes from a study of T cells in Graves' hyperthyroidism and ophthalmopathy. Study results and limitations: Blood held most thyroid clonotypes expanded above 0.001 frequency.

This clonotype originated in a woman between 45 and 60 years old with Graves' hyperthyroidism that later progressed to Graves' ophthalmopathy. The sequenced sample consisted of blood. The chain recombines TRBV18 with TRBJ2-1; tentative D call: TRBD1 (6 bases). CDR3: CASSPPLQGNEQFF. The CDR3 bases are TGTGCCAGCTCACCACCGCTACAGGGCAATGAGCAGTTCTTC.